The clone carrying this T cell receptor beta chain showed up just a few times. Its cognate antigen is unknown. By 5'RACE template switching, TCR cDNA was produced, with a universal primer site and UMIs added in the process. TCRdb processed the 5' RACE reads anew with MiXCR; each CDR3 protein has one entry. This sample carries some 170,000 distinct CDR3 sequences, approximately 9.9% of them seen once, and the ten largest clones take roughly a third. V was trimmed by 5 bases and J by 1 base, leaving 9 bases between them. The germline gives CDR1 MNHEY, CDR2 SMNVEV (reference sequence). There are 13 residues in the CDR3. These data originate in a study of T cells after yellow fever vaccination. Study-level findings and limits: Re-detected after boosting: most primary clones, about 95% of CD4 and less than 90% of CD8.

The TCR originated in a man aged 18 to 30 who received the YFV17D yellow fever vaccine. The J gene is TRBJ2-7, the V gene TRBV27, with D perhaps matching TRBD1 (5 bases). The specimen comprised CD8+ T cells sorted from PBMCs, sampled 45 days after the yellow fever booster vaccination. In nucleotides, the CDR3 is TGTGCCAGCAGTATCAGGGAATCCTACGAGCAGTACGTC. This sequence encodes CASSIRESYEQYV.